These 15 T cell receptor beta chains were all obtained from the same sample, sequenced in a study of blood T cell repertoires in COVID-19. Data came from immunoSEQ multiplex PCR; TCRdb stores just in-frame clones and leaves some out. In the table there are some 330,000 clones, over 70% of which are singletons. What was sequenced was PBMCs or T cells enriched from blood (not recorded which). These receptors came from a man aged 30-40 years who had recovered from COVID-19.

The sample holds one count of this clone. The genes are TRBV19 and TRBJ2-7; D might be TRBD2 (5 bases). Trimming removed 4 bases at V and 4 bases at J, with 17 bases between. Germline V CDR1 and CDR2: LNHDA, SQIVND (reference sequence). The CDR3 runs 15 residues. This chain's CDR3 is CASSRTDSRGYEQYF. DNA of the CDR3: TGTGCCAGTAGTAGGACTGACTCGAGAGGTTACGAGCAGTACTTC. The complete variable domain, with remaining parts taken from reference TRBV19 and TRBJ2-7, reads DGGITQSPKYLFRKEGQNVTLSCEQNLNHDAMYWYRQDPGQGLRLIYYSQIVNDFQKGDIAEGYSVSREKKESFPLTVTSAQKNPTAFYLCASSRTDSRGYEQYFGPGTRLTVT.

J is TRBJ1-1 and V is TRBV2; 9 bases are shared with TRBD1. Germline CDR1 and CDR2: SNHLY and FYNNEI. CDR3 length: 15 amino acids. The V and J ends lost 5 bases and 4 bases, in that order; junction bases with no gene match: 8. CDR3 DNA: TGTGCCAGCAGTCTGGGACAGGGTGTGATCACTGAAGCTTTCTTT. Amino acid sequence: CASSLGQGVITEAFF.

CDR3 nucleotides: TGTGCCAGCAGGGGATTTGCGGGTTCAAAAAACATTCAGTACTTC. Amino acids: CASRGFAGSKNIQYF. The chain recombines TRBV27 with TRBJ2-4; possible D gene TRBD2, 5 bases. This CDR3 is built from 15 residues. Trimming removed 6 bases at V and 4 bases at J, with 16 bases between. Germline CDR1 MNHEY, CDR2 SMNVEV (reference sequence).

The V call is TRBV14, the J call TRBJ2-7; 7 bases are shared with TRBD1. The germline gives CDR1 SGHDN, CDR2 FVKESK. This CDR3 contains 17 residues. V was clipped by 3 bases and J by 0 bases; unmatched bases: 11. CDR3 sequence reads: CASSQKKTGSISYEQYF. The CDR3 DNA sequence: TGTGCCAGCAGCCAGAAAAAGACAGGGAGCATCTCCTACGAGCAGTACTTC. Full variable domain (remainder filled in from reference TRBV14 and TRBJ2-7): EAGVTQFPSHSVIEKGQTVTLRCDPISGHDNLYWYRRVMGKEIKFLLHFVKESKQDESGMPNNRFLAERTGGTYSTLKVQPAELEDSGVYFCASSQKKTGSISYEQYFGPGTRLTVT.

The chain recombines TRBV2 with TRBJ1-2; TRBD1 is a possible D gene (5 bases). CDR3 length equals 14 residues. Trimming took off 6 bases at V and 4 bases at J, with 15 bases between the two ends. Germline lookup yields CDR1 SNHLY and CDR2 FYNNEI. As DNA, the CDR3 is TGTGCCAGCAGCTCGACAGCTTTCGCCTATGGCTACACCTTC. Translated: CASSSTAFAYGYTF.

The CDR3 spells CASITDRYGNQPQHF. The CDR3 coding sequence is TGTGCCAGTATCACGGACAGGTACGGCAATCAGCCCCAGCATTTT. V is TRBV19 and J is TRBJ1-5, with TRBD1 matching over 7 bases. CDR1 and CDR2 from the germline V gene are LNHDA and SQIVND (reference sequence). The CDR3 totals 15 residues. Unmatched junction bases numbered 8, after V lost 7 bases and J lost 2 bases.

The chain employs TRBV10-1 and TRBJ1-2; 9 bases match TRBD1. This CDR3 comprises 13 residues. J gave up 7 bases and V 4 bases, and 4 bases lay outside the gene matches. Germline lookup yields CDR1 WNHNN and CDR2 SYGVQD (reference sequence). CDR3 residues: CASSAGTGFGYTF. The CDR3 nucleotides are TGCGCCAGCAGTGCCGGGACAGGGTTTGGCTACACCTTC.

The rearrangement links TRBV24-1 to TRBJ2-5; TRBD1 aligns across 8 bases. V trimming: 6 bases; J trimming: 3 bases; junction bases outside the gene matches: 2. Germline CDR1 is KGHDR and CDR2 is SFDVKD. This CDR3 has 13 residues. The DNA of the CDR3 is TGTGCCACCAGTAAGACAGGGGAAGAGACCCAGTACTTC. Its translation is CATSKTGEETQYF.

The chain couples TRBV5-1 to TRBJ2-2; TRBD1 agrees at 10 bases. CDR1 is SGHRS, CDR2 YFSETQ, per germline. Trimming took 3 bases from V and 6 from J; bases not matched to a gene: 8. This CDR3 is built from 16 residues. CDR3 sequence reads: CASSSPGTGAPGELFF. CDR3 nucleotide sequence: TGCGCCAGCAGCTCCCCCGGGACAGGGGCCCCCGGGGAGCTGTTTTTT.

The chain has TRBV12-5 and TRBJ1-5; 7 bases match TRBD1. J gave up 7 bases and V 2 bases, and 5 bases lay outside the gene matches. This CDR3 is built from 14 residues. Germline CDR1 LGHNT, CDR2 FRNRAP. For the CDR3, the DNA is TGTGCTAGTGGTTTGACACAGGGGAACCAGCCCCAGCATTTT. Translation gives CASGLTQGNQPQHF.

This chain links TRBV13 with TRBJ2-1; maybe TRBD2 (5 bases). Germline assignment: CDR1 PRHDT and CDR2 FYEKMQ (reference sequence). The CDR3 is made up of 14 amino acids. V lost 2 bases to trimming and J lost 7 bases, with 12 bases between them. CDR3 protein: CASSLYGRGNEQFF. CDR3 bases: TGTGCCAGCAGCTTATATGGCCGAGGGAATGAGCAGTTCTTC.

This clone has a single count. The rearrangement joins TRBV29-1 to TRBJ1-1, with a tentative D call TRBD1 (6 bases). The CDR3 loop spans 13 amino acids. CDR1 SQVTM and CDR2 ANQGSEA come from the germline V gene. V dropped 8 bases and J dropped 1 base, with 14 bases sitting between them. CDR3 residues: CSSTGQRNTEAFF. Here the CDR3 DNA reads TGCAGCTCAACAGGGCAGCGGAACACTGAAGCTTTCTTT.

The chain combines TRBV5-1 with TRBJ1-6; 7 bases agree with TRBD1. This CDR3 region has 14 residues. With V trimmed by 3 bases and J by 7 bases, 4 bases remained unmatched. CDR1 is SGHRS, CDR2 YFSETQ, per germline. CDR3 residues: CASSSGTENSPLHF. The CDR3, as DNA: TGCGCCAGCAGCTCCGGGACAGAAAATTCACCCCTCCACTTT.

The V and J genes are TRBV18 and TRBJ2-3; possibly TRBD1 for D (5 bases). The CDR3 has 14 residues. Germline lookup yields CDR1 KGHSH and CDR2 LQKENI. The ends were cut back, 3 bases at V and 5 bases at J, with 12 bases in the middle. This CDR3 reads CASSPQRTRDTQYF. DNA for the CDR3: TGTGCCAGCTCACCTCAAAGGACAAGAGATACGCAGTATTTT. The whole variable domain, filled in from reference TRBV18 and TRBJ2-3, reads NAGVMQNPRHLVRRRGQEARLRCSPMKGHSHVYWYRQLPEEGLKFMVYLQKENIIDESGMPKERFSAEFPKEGPSILRIQQVVRGDSAAYFCASSPQRTRDTQYFGPGTRLTVL.

The DNA of the CDR3 is TGTGCCAGTAGGGGACTAGCGGGGGCAGATACGCAGTATTTT. This codes for CASRGLAGADTQYF. The chain joins TRBV19 to TRBJ2-3; 14 nucleotides match TRBD2. Germline CDR1 LNHDA, CDR2 SQIVND (reference sequence). The CDR3 is 14 amino acids. V trimming: 6 bases; J trimming: 4 bases; junction bases outside the gene matches: 0.